The present T cell receptor (beta chain) was sequenced within a study of cytomegalovirus exposure and HLA in healthy donors. Germline CDR1 reads WNHNN; CDR2 reads SYGVQD (reference sequence). The V and J ends lost 8 bases and 4 bases respectively, with 23 bases between them. CDR3 length equals 17 residues. Both 60 Vbeta primers and 13 Jbeta primers went into the PCR. Assay: immunoSEQ multiplex PCR; the TCRdb copy retains only in-frame clones and omits some. The table has around 150,000 clones, about 81% seen once; the top ten hold 2.5% to 3.5%. This receptor was taken from a woman aged 45-65 years in good health and CMV-seropositive. The chain recombines TRBV10-1 with TRBJ2-2, with TRBD2 as a possible D gene (6 bases). Sequencing was performed on PBMCs. This CDR3 reads CASRCTWGVLGTGELFF. The CDR3 DNA follows: TGCGCCAGCCGGTGTACTTGGGGGGTGTTAGGCACCGGGGAGCTGTTTTTT.